This is a list of T cell receptor beta chains from one sample in a study of blood T cells in healthy people across ages. MiXCR, applied by TCRdb to the 5' RACE reads, yields one record per CDR3 protein. The sample consists of fewer than 2,000,000 distinct CDR3 sequences, about two fifths of them appearing once. The sequencing sample was made of blood. These receptors were collected from a human donor in good health. Both conserved end residues are part of each CDR3. D genes are given only for firm matches. Only some rows state a clone size, as once, few, many or a class for expanded clones.

clone size	V gene	D gene	J gene	CDR3 DNA	CDR3 protein
.	TRBV7-2	.	TRBJ2-4	TGTGCCAGCAGCTTTGGCGGCGGGGCCAAAAACATTCAGTACTTC	CASSFGGGAKNIQYF
.	TRBV6-2/TRBV6-3	.	TRBJ2-1	TGTGCCAGCGGGGACGTTGGATCGGATGAGCAGTTCTTC	CASGDVGSDEQFF
.	TRBV4-2	TRBD2	TRBJ2-1	TGTGCCAGCAGCCCAACGGGACTAGCCTACAATGAGCAGTTCTTC	CASSPTGLAYNEQFF
few	TRBV5-1	.	TRBJ2-3	TGCGCCAGCAGCTTAAGACCGGGGGCCAGTAGGGCAGATACGCAGTATTTT	CASSLRPGASRADTQYF
.	TRBV20-1	.	TRBJ1-2	TGCAGTGCTAGAGAGCTGGTTTGGTTAGGAAAAAGAGGACGGAGCCTGGGTGGCTACACCTTC	CSARELVWLGKRGRSLGGYTF
.	TRBV7-9	.	TRBJ1-6	TGTGCCAGCAGCTTAACGGGGGCAGAGTCACCCCTCCACTTT	CASSLTGAESPLHF
.	TRBV2	.	TRBJ2-1	TGTGCCACTACAACCGAAATCAGGGAGGAGGACTACAATGAGCAGTTCTTC	CATTTEIREEDYNEQFF
.	TRBV29-1	.	TRBJ2-7	TGCAGCGTTGACAGAGCCGAGCAGTACTTC	CSVDRAEQYF
once	TRBV7-2	.	TRBJ1-5	TGTGCCAGCAGCCCGACTGACAAGGGCAATCAGCCCCAGCATTTT	CASSPTDKGNQPQHF
.	TRBV28	.	TRBJ1-1	TGTGCCAGCAGGCTTGAAACTGAAGCTTTCTTT	CASRLETEAFF
few	TRBV4-2	.	TRBJ1-5	TGTGCCAGCAGCCAAGTCATGGGGGGTCAGCCCCAGCATTTT	CASSQVMGGQPQHF
.	TRBV5-6	TRBD1	TRBJ2-5	TGTGCCAGCAGCCGGACAGGGGATATAATGGGGACCCAGTACTTC	CASSRTGDIMGTQYF
few	TRBV7-2	.	TRBJ2-7	TGTGCCAGCAGCTGGACACCCAGCCACTACGAGCAGTACTTC	CASSWTPSHYEQYF
many	TRBV6-5	TRBD1	TRBJ2-7	TGTGCCAGCAGCCGACAGGGGAGGGAGCAGTACTTC	CASSRQGREQYF
.	TRBV12-5	TRBD1	TRBJ1-1	TGTGCTAGTGGTTTGCCTACAACCGGGACAGGGGCCACTGAAGCTTTCTTT	CASGLPTTGTGATEAFF
few	TRBV5-1	.	TRBJ2-5	TGCGCCAGCAGGGAGCAGGGGTCGTACCAAGAGACCCAGTACTTC	CASREQGSYQETQYF
.	TRBV6-1	.	TRBJ2-5	TGTGCCAGCAGTACCACTAGTCAAGAGACCCAGTACTTC	CASSTTSQETQYF
.	TRBV18	.	TRBJ2-1	TGTGCCAGCTCACCGAGGGCAAGCTCCTACAATGAGCAGTTCTTC	CASSPRASSYNEQFF
.	TRBV6-2/TRBV6-3	.	TRBJ2-7	TGTGCCAGCAGTTCCGGACAACCTGGAGATGGCGAGCAGTACTTC	CASSSGQPGDGEQYF
.	TRBV7-6	.	TRBJ2-7	TGTGCCAGCAGCTTAAGTTGGGCAATACGGGAGCAGTACTTC	CASSLSWAIREQYF
.	TRBV3-1	TRBD1	TRBJ2-5	TGTGCCAGCAGCCAAGTGGGGACAGCGGCCATCCAAGAGACCCAGTACTTC	CASSQVGTAAIQETQYF
.	TRBV12-3/TRBV12-4	TRBD1	TRBJ2-7	TGTGCCAGCAGTTTTGATTTGGCGTTGGGACAGGGTAGGAACGAGCAGTACTTC	CASSFDLALGQGRNEQYF
few	TRBV7-8	TRBD2	TRBJ2-1	TGTGCCAGCAGCGCTAGCGGGGGCGAATACAATGAGCAGTTCTTC	CASSASGGEYNEQFF
.	TRBV24-1	.	TRBJ2-5	TGTGCCACCAGGGATCCAATCACGGGTCAAGAGACCCAGTACTTC	CATRDPITGQETQYF
few	TRBV5-1	.	TRBJ2-7	TGCGCCAGCAGCACCGGACCCGGGTGGATGGAGCAGTACTTC	CASSTGPGWMEQYF
few	TRBV10-3	.	TRBJ2-3	TGTGCCATCAGCGCCCAGGGGGATACGCAGTATTTT	CAISAQGDTQYF
few	TRBV15	TRBD1	TRBJ2-1	TGTGCCACCAGCAGAGGGGGACAGGATTACAATGAGCAGTTCTTC	CATSRGGQDYNEQFF
few	TRBV7-9	.	TRBJ2-3	TGTGCCAGCAGTCCCCTTCAGGGAACAGATACGCAGTATTTT	CASSPLQGTDTQYF
few	TRBV5-5	.	TRBJ1-1	TGTGCCAGCAACCTAAGGACGGAGAAAGCTTTCTTT	CASNLRTEKAFF
few	TRBV6-5	.	TRBJ2-7	TGTGCCACTACCACCCCGATAGGGGCGAATTACGAGCAGTACTTC	CATTTPIGANYEQYF